This T cell receptor beta chain was captured in a study of blood T cell repertoires in COVID-19. Only one count was recorded for this clone. The assay was immunoSEQ multiplex PCR, and TCRdb's table has in-frame clones only and misses some. The table lists about 170,000 clones, 84% of them singletons, with about 11% in the top ten. The sample taken for sequencing was peripheral blood. This TCR came from an older man with active or convalescent COVID-19.

The CDR3 sequence: CATSRTGGMRDGYTF. CDR3 nucleotide sequence: TGTGCCACCAGCAGGACGGGAGGGATGAGAGATGGCTACACCTTC. The V and J genes are TRBV15 and TRBJ1-2; no definite D call. Germline V gene data show CDR1 as LNHNV and CDR2 as YYDKDF (reference sequence). The CDR3 has 15 residues. Trimming stripped 3 bases from V and 6 bases from J, with 17 bases between.